Ten or more counts support the clone carrying this T cell receptor (beta chain). Its antigen is undetermined. The data were obtained in a study of T cells in Graves' hyperthyroidism and ophthalmopathy. Trimming left V 1 base short and J 6 bases short, with 13 bases between. This CDR3 has 14 amino acids. Germline CDR1 is SGHTA and CDR2 is FQGTGA. The PBMCs were sourced from fresh peripheral blood (around 9.3 ml). General observations from the study: From stable hyperthyroidism, ophthalmopathy was separated by a 13 V-J model.

RNA transcripts served as the template for amplifying TCR beta CDR3 regions. TCR CDR3 underwent first-round RT-PCR with the HTBI primer set. Each CDR3 protein gets one entry after TCRdb re-called the multiplex PCR reads with MiXCR. The data hold hundreds of thousands of distinct CDR3 sequences, with roughly 14% observed a single time. The sequence was collected from a woman between 35 and 50 years old with Graves' ophthalmopathy. This chain links TRBV7-3 with TRBJ2-7; the D is unclear. Specimen: blood. CDR3 bases: TGTGCCAGCAGCTTAAAGGGTCAAGGGTGCGAGCAGTACTTC. Its protein is CASSLKGQGCEQYF.